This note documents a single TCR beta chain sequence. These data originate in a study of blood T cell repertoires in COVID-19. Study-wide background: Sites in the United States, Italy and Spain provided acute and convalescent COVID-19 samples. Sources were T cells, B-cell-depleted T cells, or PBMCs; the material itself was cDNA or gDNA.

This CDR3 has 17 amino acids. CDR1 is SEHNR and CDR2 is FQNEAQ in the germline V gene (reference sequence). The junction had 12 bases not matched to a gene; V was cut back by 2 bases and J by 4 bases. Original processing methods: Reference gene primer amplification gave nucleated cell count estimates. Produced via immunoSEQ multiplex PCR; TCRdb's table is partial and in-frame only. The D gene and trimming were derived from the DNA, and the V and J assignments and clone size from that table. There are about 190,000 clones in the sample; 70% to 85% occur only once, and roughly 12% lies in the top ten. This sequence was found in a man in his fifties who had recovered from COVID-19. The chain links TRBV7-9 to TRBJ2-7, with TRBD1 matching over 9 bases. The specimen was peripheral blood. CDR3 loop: CASSLSGFRTGAYEQYF. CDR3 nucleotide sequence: TGTGCCAGCAGCTTAAGCGGGTTTAGGACAGGGGCGTACGAGCAGTACTTC.